These 17 T cell receptor beta chains came from one sample sequenced in a study of T-cell memory formation after mild COVID-19. Using its own MiXCR run on the 5' RACE reads, TCRdb lists one record per CDR3 protein. The sample has over 150,000 distinct CDR3 sequences, about 22% seen once. Sequenced material: PBMCs or a T cell subset sorted from them (not recorded which). The source of these receptors is an adult woman who had mild COVID-19 (a few samples of this study predate the infection). Cell type and time point are not known.

This chain links TRBV12-3 or TRBV12-4 with TRBJ2-3; 10 bases match TRBD2. The CDR3 runs to 16 residues. With V trimmed by 6 bases and J by 3 bases, 9 bases remained unmatched. CDR3 sequence: CASSPSGGALTDTQYF. DNA of the CDR3: TGTGCCAGCAGCCCCAGCGGGGGGGCACTGACAGATACGCAGTATTTT.

The V call is TRBV5-1, the J call TRBJ2-6; D gene ambiguous. Germline loops: CDR1 SGHRS, CDR2 YFSETQ. With 1 base removed from V and 11 bases from J, the gap between germline ends came to 4 bases. The CDR3 totals 11 residues. In DNA, the CDR3 is TGCGCCAGCAGCTTGTCAGACGTCCTGACTTTC. Protein sequence: CASSLSDVLTF.

This chain uses TRBV12-5 with TRBJ2-1; 7 bases map to TRBD2. This CDR3 spans 16 amino acids. V was clipped by 3 bases and J by 8 bases; unmatched bases: 13. From germline, CDR1 is LGHNT and CDR2 FRNRAP. DNA of the CDR3: TGTGCTAGTGGTTTCGAGATAGCGGGCCTGAGGGATGAGCAGTTCTTC. It encodes CASGFEIAGLRDEQFF.

The chain uses TRBV24-1 and TRBJ2-1, with TRBD1 identical over 8 bases. Germline assignment: CDR1 KGHDR and CDR2 SFDVKD. This CDR3 is built from 14 residues. V was pared by 4 bases and J by 5 bases, with 3 bases of the junction left unmatched. CDR3 protein: CATSESRGHNEQFF. The CDR3 bases are TGTGCCACCAGTGAATCCAGGGGGCACAATGAGCAGTTCTTC.

The chain joins TRBV6-2 or TRBV6-3 to TRBJ2-7; D might be TRBD2 (6 bases). Trimming cost V 6 bases and J 3 bases, with 15 bases left between them. From germline, CDR1 is MNHEY and CDR2 SVGEGT. The CDR3 has 14 residues. The CDR3 loop is CASSTGIGGYEQYF. As DNA, the CDR3 is TGTGCCAGCAGCACCGGGATCGGGGGCTACGAGCAGTACTTC.

V gene TRBV9 combines with J gene TRBJ2-7; 8 nucleotides line up with TRBD1. Per the germline V gene, CDR1 is SGDLS and CDR2 is YYNGEE. The CDR3 totals 14 residues. V gave up 0 bases and J gave up 2 bases; unmatched junction bases: 1. The CDR3 here is CASSVAGQAYEQYF. The CDR3 nucleotides read TGTGCCAGCAGCGTAGCGGGACAGGCCTACGAGCAGTACTTC.

CDR3 DNA sequence: TGTGCCTGGATATGGACCGATAACTATGGCTACACCTTC. It codes for CAWIWTDNYGYTF. The chain couples TRBV30 to TRBJ1-2; D gene unclear. The V gene's germline CDR1 is GTSNPN and CDR2 SVGIG (reference sequence). Deletions cut 4 bases from V and 1 base from J, with 10 bases between. The CDR3 spans 13 residues.

This clonotype came up a few times. The V call is TRBV7-9, the J call TRBJ2-1; 8 bases line up with TRBD2. The CDR3 is made up of 13 amino acids. Trimming removed 5 bases from V and 6 bases from J; junction bases left unmatched: 3. Germline CDR1 SEHNR, CDR2 FQNEAQ (reference sequence). CDR3 bases: TGTGCCAGCAGCATAAGCGGGAGCAATGAGCAGTTCTTC. Its translation is CASSISGSNEQFF. Variable domain in full (rest from reference TRBV7-9 and TRBJ2-1): DTGVSQNPRHKITKRGQNVTFRCDPISEHNRLYWYRQTLGQGPEFLTYFQNEAQLEKSRLLSDRFSAERPKGSFSTLEIQRTEQGDSAMYLCASSISGSNEQFFGPGTRLTVL.

The chain carries TRBV4-3 and TRBJ2-1; TRBD1 agrees at 7 bases. The V and J ends lost 1 base and 6 bases, in that order; junction bases with no gene match: 3. This CDR3 spans 14 amino acids. CDR1 is LGHNA, CDR2 YSLEER, per germline. The CDR3 region is CASSQVGQFNEQFF. The CDR3 coding sequence is TGCGCCAGCAGCCAAGTGGGACAGTTCAATGAGCAGTTCTTC.

The chain joins TRBV12-3 or TRBV12-4 to TRBJ1-1, with D hard to call. V lost 1 base and J 4 bases, leaving 7 bases between the germline ends. The CDR3 consists of 13 residues. CDR3: CASSLEGTTEAFF. The CDR3 bases are TGTGCCAGCAGTTTAGAGGGAACCACTGAAGCTTTCTTT.

This clonotype was seen repeatedly, ten times or more. V is TRBV5-1 and J is TRBJ1-1; 9 nucleotides align to TRBD1. The ends lost 4 bases at V and 0 bases at J; junction bases unmatched: 7. Germline CDR1 SGHRS, CDR2 YFSETQ. The CDR3 is 16 residues long. CDR3 sequence reads: CASSPAGTGMNTEAFF. The DNA for the CDR3 is TGCGCCAGCAGCCCTGCCGGGACAGGGATGAACACTGAAGCTTTCTTT. Drawing the rest from reference TRBV5-1 and TRBJ1-1, the complete variable domain is KAGVTQTPRYLIKTRGQQVTLSCSPISGHRSVSWYQQTPGQGLQFLFEYFSETQRNKGNFPGRFSGRQFSNSRSEMNVSTLELGDSALYLCASSPAGTGMNTEAFFGQGTRLTVV.

The V and J genes are TRBV11-2 and TRBJ2-3, with TRBD2 matching 13 bases. The germline V gene encodes CDR1 SGHAT and CDR2 FQNNGV. J lost 1 base, V lost 3 bases, and 1 base had no gene match. The CDR3 consists of 16 residues. This CDR3 reads CASSFTSGGGTDTQYF. The CDR3 nucleotides are TGTGCCAGCAGCTTCACTAGCGGGGGGGGCACAGATACGCAGTATTTT.

This clonotype turned up a few times. The chain couples TRBV30 to TRBJ1-1; D is ambiguous. This CDR3 region has 11 residues. Trimming cost V 4 bases and J 10 bases, with 13 bases left between them. CDR1 is GTSNPN, CDR2 SVGIG, per germline (reference sequence). The CDR3 sequence: CAWIGPGLAFF. The CDR3 DNA sequence: TGTGCCTGGATTGGGCCGGGTTTAGCTTTCTTT.

This clonotype was seen a few times. V usage is TRBV7-9 and J usage is TRBJ1-5; maybe TRBD1 (6 bases). From germline, CDR1 is SEHNR and CDR2 FQNEAQ (reference sequence). Trimming pared 5 bases from V and 5 bases from J, leaving 22 bases between. The CDR3 spans 17 residues. This CDR3 is CASSTRGSGGAYQPQHF. CDR3 nucleotide sequence: TGTGCCAGCAGCACGCGAGGCAGTGGGGGGGCTTATCAGCCCCAGCATTTT. Full variable domain (missing parts from reference TRBV7-9 and TRBJ1-5): DTGVSQNPRHKITKRGQNVTFRCDPISEHNRLYWYRQTLGQGPEFLTYFQNEAQLEKSRLLSDRFSAERPKGSFSTLEIQRTEQGDSAMYLCASSTRGSGGAYQPQHFGDGTRLSIL.

The CDR3 spells CASSLSGGLYEQFF. For the CDR3, the DNA is TGTGCCAGCAGTTTATCGGGGGGGCTCTATGAGCAGTTCTTC. This sequence joins TRBV27 and TRBJ2-1, with D possibly TRBD2 on 7 matching bases. CDR1 and CDR2 from the germline V gene are MNHEY and SMNVEV (reference sequence). CDR3 length equals 14 residues. V was pared by 0 bases and J by 8 bases, with 11 bases between.

As for this clonotype: This may be a read error, as it is one base from a much larger clone. This sequence joins TRBV7-9 and TRBJ1-5, with D hard to call. CDR1 and CDR2 (germline): SEHNR, FQNEAQ (reference sequence). The length of the CDR3 is 14 residues. The CDR3 DNA sequence: TGTGCCAGCAGTTTACAAACGAGCAATCAGCACCAGCATTTT. Amino acids: CASSLQTSNQHQHF. The whole variable domain, remainder taken from reference TRBV7-9 and TRBJ1-5, is DTGVSQNPRHKITKRGQNVTFRCDPISEHNRLYWYRQTLGQGPEFLTYFQNEAQLEKSRLLSDRFSAERPKGSFSTLEIQRTEQGDSAMYLCASSLQTSNQHQHFGDGTRLSIL.

This clonotype was seen many times. The V and J genes are TRBV4-2 and TRBJ2-6; TRBD1 matches 8 bases. The V gene end was trimmed by 0 bases and the J gene end by 2 bases; junction bases not matched to a gene: 12. Germline CDR1 and CDR2: LGHNA and YNFKEQ. CDR3 length equals 20 residues. The CDR3 nucleotides read TGTGCCAGCAGCCAAGATATTAACAGGGGGAGAACGACTGGGGCCAACGTCCTGACTTTC. It codes for CASSQDINRGRTTGANVLTF.